This passage covers 22 T cell receptor beta chains from one sample sequenced in a study of blood T cell repertoires in COVID-19. The method was immunoSEQ multiplex PCR; TCRdb's version includes in-frame clones alone and lacks a portion of them. The table records roughly 110,000 clones, 85% of them present only once. Input material: peripheral blood. These receptors were obtained from a human donor in a cohort sampled during active COVID-19.

The chain employs TRBV28 and TRBJ2-1, with 8 bases fitting TRBD2. J was trimmed by 4 bases and V by 8 bases; bases with no gene match: 10. In germline, CDR1 is MDHEN, CDR2 SYDVKM. This CDR3 is 15 amino acids long. In nucleotides, the CDR3 is TGTGCCAGCCAGAATTCGGGGGGGGAATACAATGAGCAGTTCTTC. Translation gives CASQNSGGEYNEQFF.

This clone was picked up one time. The V gene is TRBV10-3, the J gene TRBJ2-1; 12 bases align to TRBD2. The CDR3 spans 18 residues. CDR1 is ENHRY and CDR2 is SYGVKD in the germline V gene. Unmatched junction bases numbered 9, after V lost 2 bases and J lost 4 bases. The CDR3 DNA follows: TGTGCCATCAGTGAGGACAGACTAGCGGGGGCCCGGTACAATGAGCAGTTCTTC. This translates into CAISEDRLAGARYNEQFF.

The J gene is TRBJ1-1, the V gene TRBV19; 11 bases map to TRBD1. This CDR3 is built from 15 residues. Germline V gives CDR1 LNHDA, CDR2 SQIVND (reference sequence). V lost 10 bases, J lost 3 bases, and 10 bases stayed unmatched. CDR3 bases: TGTGCCATCCAGGCTCCGGGACAGGGGGACACTGAAGCTTTCTTT. As protein: CAIQAPGQGDTEAFF.

This clone has only a few counts. This sequence joins TRBV28 and TRBJ1-1; weak D call: TRBD1 (5 bases). From germline, CDR1 is MDHEN and CDR2 SYDVKM. The CDR3 has 15 amino acids. The germline V and J ends were trimmed by 5 bases and 4 bases, with 17 bases remaining between them. CDR3 sequence (DNA): TGTGCCAGCAGTCCCCCGGGGGTCGCAGGCACTGAAGCTTTCTTT. It yields the protein CASSPPGVAGTEAFF.

The rearrangement uses TRBV6-2 or TRBV6-3 and TRBJ1-2; D is unclear. This CDR3 contains 16 residues. The germline CDR1 and CDR2 sequences are MNHEY and SVGEGT. V was shortened by 0 bases and J by 1 base, with 12 bases between the two germline ends. The CDR3 spells CASSYSVADFNYGYTF. The CDR3 DNA follows: TGTGCCAGCAGTTACTCGGTAGCGGATTTTAACTATGGCTACACCTTC.

V and J are TRBV6-5 and TRBJ2-2, with 8 positions matching TRBD1. The trim removed 2 bases at V and 4 bases at J, leaving 6 bases unmatched. The germline CDR1 and CDR2 sequences are MNHEY and SVGAGI. This CDR3 is built from 16 residues. In DNA form, the CDR3 reads TGTGCCAGCAGTTACACCCGGACAGGGATCACCGGGGAGCTGTTTTTT. Protein sequence: CASSYTRTGITGELFF.

The chain combines TRBV7-8 with TRBJ1-2; possible D gene TRBD1, 5 bases. Trimming took off 1 base at V and 0 bases at J, with 18 bases between the two ends. The CDR3 covers 18 residues. Germline assignment: CDR1 SGHVS and CDR2 FQNEAQ. CDR3 coding DNA: TGTGCCAGCAGCTTAGTGGGGGGGTCGGCTGGTTCTAACTATGGCTACACCTTC. This gives the protein CASSLVGGSAGSNYGYTF.

V and J are TRBV11-2 and TRBJ2-5, with 15 bases aligning to TRBD2. The length of the CDR3 is 17 residues. The germline V gene has CDR1 SGHAT and CDR2 FQNNGV. V shed 5 bases and J 5 bases; nucleotides not matched to a gene: 9. CDR3 sequence: CASSRGLAGGVEETQYF. In DNA form, the CDR3 reads TGTGCCAGCAGCCGCGGACTAGCGGGGGGGGTTGAGGAGACCCAGTACTTC.

The chain uses TRBV5-1 and TRBJ1-6; D remains unclear. The CDR3 spans 16 residues. V lost 0 bases, J lost 0 bases, and 7 bases lay in between. Germline V gene sequence: CDR1 SGHRS, CDR2 YFSETQ. CDR3 sequence reads: CASSLDPSSYNSPLHF. The CDR3 nucleotides read TGCGCCAGCAGCTTGGATCCTAGCTCCTATAATTCACCCCTCCACTTT.

The chain recombines TRBV5-1 with TRBJ2-7, with D possibly being TRBD1 (6 bases). Per germline, CDR1 SGHRS and CDR2 YFSETQ. Trimming left V 3 bases short and J 2 bases short, with 9 bases between. CDR3 length equals 13 residues. The CDR3 loop reads CASSSAGAYEQYF. CDR3 in DNA: TGCGCCAGCAGCTCCGCAGGGGCCTACGAGCAGTACTTC.

CDR3: CSVEDASRNEQFF. The CDR3, as DNA: TGCAGCGTTGAAGACGCTAGTCGCAATGAGCAGTTCTTC. The V and J genes are TRBV29-1 and TRBJ2-1, with unresolved D. From germline, CDR1 is SQVTM and CDR2 ANQGSEA. Deletions cut 0 bases from V and 6 bases from J, with 9 bases between. The CDR3 extends over 13 amino acids.

The chain employs TRBV27 and TRBJ1-5, with D tentatively TRBD1 (5 bases). Germline CDR1 and CDR2: MNHEY and SMNVEV (reference sequence). V was pared by 3 bases and J by 4 bases, with 10 bases between. This CDR3 region has 14 residues. The CDR3 coding sequence is TGTGCCAGCAGTTTGGCAGGGTGGAATCAGCCCCAGCATTTT. Its translation is CASSLAGWNQPQHF.

J is TRBJ2-7 and V is TRBV28, with 8 bases aligning to TRBD1. V gave up 4 bases and J gave up 2 bases; unmatched junction bases: 7. CDR3 length: 15 residues. Germline CDR1 reads MDHEN; CDR2 reads SYDVKM. In nucleotides, the CDR3 is TGTGCCAGCAGTTATCAGGGGGCTCCAGCCTACGAGCAGTACTTC. The encoded protein is CASSYQGAPAYEQYF.

This clone was found once. At one of its ends the junction is not consistent with the germline gene, which may arise from a read error. The genes are TRBV25-1 and TRBJ1-4; tentatively, D is TRBD1 (5 bases). Germline lookup yields CDR1 MGHDK and CDR2 SYGVNS. This CDR3 has 10 amino acids. The CDR3 here is CPTARGKLFF. CDR3 bases: TGCCCCACGGCCCGGGGGAAGCTGTTTTTT.

V and J are TRBV4-2 and TRBJ1-3; D remains unclear. Trimming took off 4 bases at V and 2 bases at J, with 21 bases between the two ends. CDR1 and CDR2 (germline): LGHNA, YNFKEQ. The CDR3 extends over 18 amino acids. DNA of the CDR3: TGTGCCAGCAGCCGCGAAAAGAACACTAGGGCCCCTGGAAACACCATATATTTT. Translating it yields CASSREKNTRAPGNTIYF.

The chain has TRBV6-5 and TRBJ1-5, with TRBD1 matching 8 bases. Trimming at V came to 4 bases and at J to 3 bases, leaving 5 bases not matched to a gene. The CDR3 is 15 residues long. Germline V lookup: CDR1 MNHEY, CDR2 SVGAGI. DNA of the CDR3: TGTGCCAGCAGTTCCGACAGGGGAACCAATCAGCCCCAGCATTTT. This sequence encodes CASSSDRGTNQPQHF.

The chain couples TRBV5-1 to TRBJ2-3; 7 nucleotides agree with TRBD1. Germline loops: CDR1 SGHRS, CDR2 YFSETQ. Trimming removed 3 bases from V and 3 bases from J; junction bases left unmatched: 7. The CDR3 has 15 amino acids. CDR3 in DNA: TGCGCCAGCAGCTCGAGGACAGGATCAACAGATACGCAGTATTTT. Translated, it gives CASSSRTGSTDTQYF.

In this sample, this clone turned up a few times. V and J are TRBV5-1 and TRBJ2-5; 11 nucleotides align to TRBD1. From germline, CDR1 is SGHRS and CDR2 YFSETQ. This CDR3 is 14 amino acids long. V shed 5 bases, J shed 5 bases, and the junction held 5 bases outside the gene matches. The CDR3 nucleotides read TGCGCCAGCAGGAGGGACAGGGGGAGGGAGACCCAGTACTTC. Its translation: CASRRDRGRETQYF.

The CDR3 nucleotides read TGTGCCAGCAGCCAAGTTAGCAGGGGCCCCCAAGAGACCCAGTACTTC. This encodes CASSQVSRGPQETQYF. The chain is built from TRBV3-1 (or the pseudogene TRBV3-2) and TRBJ2-5; a possible D gene is TRBD1 (6 bases). With 1 base removed from V and 1 base from J, the gap between germline ends came to 13 bases. CDR3 length: 16 amino acids. Per the germline V gene, CDR1 is LGHDT and CDR2 is YNNKEL (reference sequence).

V and J are TRBV18 and TRBJ1-5; TRBD1 matches at 8 bases. The CDR3 has 16 amino acids. Per the germline V gene, CDR1 is KGHSH and CDR2 is LQKENI. After removal of 2 bases from V and 4 bases from J, the junction contained 7 bases not matched to a gene. This CDR3 reads CASSPNSGGVNQPQHF. In nucleotides, the CDR3 is TGTGCCAGCTCACCAAACTCAGGGGGCGTGAATCAGCCCCAGCATTTT. The full variable domain, rest sourced from reference TRBV18 and TRBJ1-5, is NAGVMQNPRHLVRRRGQEARLRCSPMKGHSHVYWYRQLPEEGLKFMVYLQKENIIDESGMPKERFSAEFPKEGPSILRIQQVVRGDSAAYFCASSPNSGGVNQPQHFGDGTRLSIL.

The chain has TRBV7-9 and TRBJ2-1, with a possible D match to TRBD1 (5 bases). V lost 7 bases and J 6 bases, leaving 16 bases between the germline ends. The CDR3 spans 14 residues. CDR1 and CDR2 (germline): SEHNR, FQNEAQ (reference sequence). CDR3 loop: CASTDSNTRNEQFF. The CDR3 DNA sequence: TGTGCCAGCACCGACAGTAACACACGCAATGAGCAGTTCTTC.

This sequence joins TRBV6-5 and TRBJ1-3; 9 bases fit TRBD1. J was trimmed by 5 bases and V by 6 bases; bases with no gene match: 8. This CDR3 contains 15 residues. Germline CDR1 and CDR2: MNHEY and SVGAGI. CDR3 region: CASRDSDRGRNTIYF. The CDR3 DNA reads as TGTGCCAGCAGAGACAGCGACAGGGGGAGAAACACCATATATTTT.